The sequence of this T cell receptor beta chain was determined in a study of blood T cell repertoires in COVID-19. Germline V gives CDR1 SGHVS, CDR2 FQNEAQ. The CDR3 has 13 amino acids. Trimming cost V 0 bases and J 5 bases, with 7 bases left between them. TCRdb keeps only in-frame clones here, not all; method: immunoSEQ multiplex PCR. The table shows 150,000 to 170,000 clones, with about 79% occurring only once. The receptor was isolated from a woman in her sixties or seventies with acute or convalescent COVID-19. Material: peripheral blood. V gene TRBV7-8 combines with J gene TRBJ1-2; maybe TRBD1 (5 bases). DNA for the CDR3: TGTGCCAGCAGCTTAGCGACAGATTATGGCTACACCTTC. This codes for CASSLATDYGYTF.